The rows below give T cell receptor beta chains drawn from one sample of a study of Tregs in tolerant kidney transplant recipients. The table came from immunoSEQ multiplex PCR; TCRdb's copy has only in-frame clones and leaves some out. The sample carries hundreds of thousands of clones, around 82% recorded once. Sequencing was done on a sample of CD4+ T cells from blood. These receptors were taken from a human donor in good health. Both conserved end residues are part of each CDR3. A D gene is named only where the DNA matches it firmly. Some rows mark clone size as missing; the rest say once, few, many or name a class of expanded clone.

TRBJ2-4,TRBV11-2,.,.,TGTGCCAGCAGCTTAGGCAGGGGCCGGGGCAAAAACATTCAGTACTTC,CASSLGRGRGKNIQYF
TRBJ2-7,TRBV5-4,.,TRBD1,TGTGCCAGCAGCTTGACAGGGGGCGTCATCGAGCAGTACTTC,CASSLTGGVIEQYF
TRBJ2-7,TRBV11-2,.,.,TGTGCCAGCAGCTTAGATTTATCAGGGGCCTACGAGCAGTACTTC,CASSLDLSGAYEQYF
TRBJ2-2,TRBV5-1,.,TRBD1,TGCGCCAGCAGCTTGACAACAGGGGGCTCCGGGGAGCTGTTTTTT,CASSLTTGGSGELFF
TRBJ2-2,TRBV6-5,few,TRBD2,TGTGCCAGCAGGCCCGCTAGCGGGGAGTCCGGGGAGCTGTTTTTT,CASRPASGESGELFF
TRBJ2-2,TRBV19,few,.,TGTGCCAGTAGGATGTGGGGAAGGACGAACACCGGGGAGCTGTTTTTT,CASRMWGRTNTGELFF
TRBJ2-1,TRBV14,.,.,TGTGCCAGCAGCTCCCGACAGTCCTACAATGAGCAGTTCTTC,CASSSRQSYNEQFF
TRBJ2-2,TRBV18,.,.,TGTGCCAGCTCACCGGGCAACGGGGAGCTGTTTTTT,CASSPGNGELFF
TRBJ2-1,TRBV6-5,.,.,TGTGCCAGCAGTTACTCGGGCAGGACAAACAATGAGCAGTTCTTC,CASSYSGRTNNEQFF
TRBJ1-1,TRBV7-6,few,TRBD1,TGTGCCAGCAGCGTAGGACAGGGTGTTGGAGCTTTCTTT,CASSVGQGVGAFF
TRBJ2-4,TRBV19,.,TRBD1,TGTGCCAGTAGTCTCGAGGGGGCAGGTAGTCTAGCCAAAAACATTCAGTACTTC,CASSLEGAGSLAKNIQYF
TRBJ1-5,TRBV9,once,.,TGTGCCAGCAGCGTAGGGGGGGTTAGCAATCAGCCCCAGCATTTT,CASSVGGVSNQPQHF
TRBJ1-1,TRBV2,.,TRBD1,TGTGCCAGCAGAAGCTCGGGACAGGGAGGCACTGAAGCTTTCTTT,CASRSSGQGGTEAFF
TRBJ2-4,TRBV6-5,.,.,TGTGCCAGCAGGCTACAGGGCCTCGGGGACATTCAGTACTTC,CASRLQGLGDIQYF
TRBJ2-7,TRBV7-8,.,.,TGTGCCAGCAGCCGAACTAGCTCCTACGAGCAGTACTTC,CASSRTSSYEQYF
TRBJ2-3,TRBV4-1,few,TRBD2,TGCGCCAGCAGCCAAATGCGGGGGGGGCCCGTCACAGATACGCAGTATTTT,CASSQMRGGPVTDTQYF
TRBJ2-3,TRBV4-2,.,.,TGTGCCAGCAGCCAAGAATTAACAACAGATACGCAGTATTTT,CASSQELTTDTQYF
TRBJ2-5,TRBV9,.,.,TGTGCCAGCAGCCCCCTCCTCGGGAGAGGGGGAGAGACCCAGTACTTC,CASSPLLGRGGETQYF
TRBJ1-2,TRBV19,.,.,TGTGCCAGTAGCAGTCCTTACCGACAGGCGTACTATGGCTACACCTTC,CASSSPYRQAYYGYTF
TRBJ1-1,TRBV2,.,.,TGTGCCAGCGGGAACACAGGGAACACTGAAGCTTTCTTT,CASGNTGNTEAFF
TRBJ1-5,TRBV15,.,TRBD1,TGTGCCACCAGCAGAGCCCCGGGACAGAGCAATCAGCCCCAGCATTTT,CATSRAPGQSNQPQHF
TRBJ1-6,TRBV9,.,.,TGTGCCAGCAGCGTAGTGGCGATGGGGGGTTCACCCCTCCACTTT,CASSVVAMGGSPLHF
TRBJ2-2,TRBV4-1,.,.,TGCGCCAGCAGCCAAGGCACCTTTAATACTAGGTCCGGGACAACCGGGGAGCTGTTTTTT,CASSQGTFNTRSGTTGELFF
TRBJ2-7,TRBV6-6,.,TRBD2,TGTGCCAGCAGTTACTCTAGCGGGAGTTTATACGAGCAGTACTTC,CASSYSSGSLYEQYF
TRBJ2-7,TRBV2,.,.,TGTGCCAGCAGTTTCCGGGACGGCCCCTACGAGCAGTACTTC,CASSFRDGPYEQYF
TRBJ2-6,TRBV11-2,once,TRBD2,TGTGCCAGCAGCTTAGGAAGCGGGGCTGGGGCCAACGTCCTGACTTTC,CASSLGSGAGANVLTF
TRBJ2-2,TRBV5-4,.,TRBD1,TGTGCCAGCAGCTCCCAGGGGGCTGGGGGGGAGCTGTTTTTT,CASSSQGAGGELFF
TRBJ2-2,TRBV5-1,.,.,TGCGCCAGCAGCTACACCGGGACGAACACCGGGGAGCTGTTTTTT,CASSYTGTNTGELFF
TRBJ1-2,TRBV27,.,.,TGTGCCAGCAGTGGAGAAGGGACCGGGAACTATGGCTACACCTTC,CASSGEGTGNYGYTF